This entry concerns a single T cell receptor (beta chain). The authors' processing: From reference gene primer amplification, estimates of nucleated cell counts were derived. Produced via immunoSEQ multiplex PCR; TCRdb's table is partial and in-frame only. That table gives V, J and clone size, and the DNA gave D and trimming. The sample lists about 200,000 clones, roughly 87% occurring once. The sample belongs to a study of blood T cell repertoires in COVID-19. Study-level information: Samples came from the United States, Italy and Spain, spanning acute and convalescent COVID-19. PBMCs, B-cell-depleted T cells, or T cells provided the cDNA or gDNA that made up the material.

Germline V CDR1 and CDR2: LGHNA, YNFKEQ. V shed 4 bases, J shed 3 bases, and the junction held 13 bases outside the gene matches. CDR3 length equals 17 residues. Sequences were obtained from peripheral blood. This receptor was identified in a man aged 55-75 years with active or convalescent COVID-19. This rearrangement joins TRBV4-2 to TRBJ2-7; 9 bases are a match to TRBD1. CDR3 nucleotides: TGTGCCAGCAGCCTTGGGACAGGGACCTCAAATTTCTACGAGCAGTACTTC. Encoded protein: CASSLGTGTSNFYEQYF.